A selection of T cell receptor beta chains follows, all from one sample in a study of blood T cell repertoires in COVID-19. TCRdb's copy holds only in-frame clones and misses some; the assay was immunoSEQ multiplex PCR. This table has approximately 120,000 clones, approximately 90% appearing once. The sequenced sample was peripheral blood. The source of these receptors is an elderly woman with acute or convalescent COVID-19. Each CDR3 is given with its conserved first and last residue. D genes are given only for firm matches. For some rows the clone size is stated as once, few or many, or as a class when expanded; others skip it.

TRBJ2-5	TRBV12-5	-	-	CASGLEPAQYF	TGTGCTAGTGGTTTAGAGCCGGCCCAGTACTTC
TRBJ2-5	TRBV6-5	-	-	CASSTLTRLEETQYF	TGTGCCAGCAGTACCCTGACACGCCTGGAAGAGACCCAGTACTTC
TRBJ1-2	TRBV2	few	TRBD1	CASSRDSQDYGYTF	TGTGCCAGCTCTCGGGACAGCCAAGACTATGGCTACACCTTC
TRBJ1-3	TRBV12-5	-	TRBD1	CASGSGQGNTIYF	TGTGCTAGTGGTTCGGGACAGGGAAACACCATATATTTT
TRBJ1-2	TRBV18	-	-	CASSDSYGYTF	TGTGCCAGCTCAGACTCTTATGGCTACACCTTC
TRBJ1-6	TRBV7-2	-	TRBD1	CASSQWAGGFYNSPLHF	TGTGCCAGCAGCCAGTGGGCAGGGGGATTTTATAATTCACCCCTCCACTTT
TRBJ1-2	TRBV6-2/TRBV6-3	-	TRBD1	CASSSRLGQGANGYTF	TGTGCCAGCAGTTCCCGGTTGGGACAGGGGGCGAATGGCTACACCTTC
TRBJ1-2	TRBV5-1	-	TRBD1	CASSLGQGVGVGYTF	TGCGCCAGCAGCTTGGGACAGGGAGTAGGGGTTGGCTACACCTTC
TRBJ2-7	TRBV4-2	-	TRBD2	CASSQVRGISSSYEQYF	TGTGCCAGCAGCCAAGTGCGGGGGATCTCTTCCTCCTACGAGCAGTACTTC
TRBJ2-5	TRBV27	once	TRBD2	CASSPTLAVLETQYF	TGTGCCAGCAGTCCTACCCTAGCGGTCTTAGAGACCCAGTACTTC
TRBJ1-1	TRBV7-9	-	-	CASSLESGFLSNTEAFF	TGTGCCAGCAGCTTAGAGTCAGGGTTTTTGTCGAACACTGAAGCTTTCTTT
TRBJ1-2	TRBV28	-	-	CASSQAQGYSNYGYTF	TGTGCCAGCAGCCAAGCCCAGGGGTATTCTAACTATGGCTACACCTTC
TRBJ1-2	TRBV6-5	-	-	CASSPSGANYGYTF	TGTGCCAGTAGTCCCAGTGGTGCTAACTATGGCTACACCTTC
TRBJ1-5	TRBV10-1	-	-	CASSARGTQPQHF	TGCGCCAGCAGTGCCCGGGGTACTCAGCCCCAGCATTTT
TRBJ1-1	TRBV4-1	-	-	CASSQGGLRSLEAFF	TGCGCCAGCAGCCAGGGGGGACTCCGATCTCTCGAAGCTTTCTTT
TRBJ2-7	TRBV5-4	-	TRBD1	CASSSPDRAYEQYF	TGTGCCAGCAGCTCACCGGACAGGGCCTACGAGCAGTACTTC
TRBJ2-2	TRBV6-6	-	TRBD1	CASTLTGANTGELFF	TGTGCCAGCACCTTGACAGGGGCGAACACCGGGGAGCTGTTTTTT
TRBJ1-4	TRBV7-8	-	-	CASSFPGGGNEKLFF	TGTGCCAGCAGCTTTCCCGGGGGGGGCAATGAAAAACTGTTTTTT
TRBJ1-2	TRBV24-1	few	-	CATSDLSGNGYTF	TGTGCCACCAGTGATTTATCCGGGAATGGCTACACCTTC
TRBJ2-1	TRBV3-1/TRBV3-2	few	TRBD1	CASSQSWDREQFF	TGTGCCAGCAGCCAATCTTGGGACAGGGAGCAGTTCTTC
TRBJ2-7	TRBV4-3	-	TRBD2	CASSQDNSGGQINEQYF	TGCGCCAGCAGCCAAGATAATAGCGGGGGGCAAATCAACGAGCAGTACTTC
TRBJ1-2	TRBV27	few	-	CASSLGGGGVAGYTF	TGTGCCAGCAGTTTAGGGGGAGGGGGGGTTGCTGGCTACACCTTC
TRBJ2-1	TRBV27	-	-	CASSLEGYNEQFF	TGTGCCAGCAGTTTGGAGGGCTACAATGAGCAGTTCTTC
TRBJ2-1	TRBV6-5	-	-	CASRTTGVPYNEQFF	TGTGCCAGCAGAACAACGGGGGTACCCTACAATGAGCAGTTCTTC
TRBJ2-1	TRBV27	-	-	CASSYDSGDNEQFF	TGTGCCAGCAGTTATGATAGCGGAGACAATGAGCAGTTCTTC
TRBJ1-2	TRBV12-5	-	TRBD1	CASGHHLNNRGNGYTF	TGTGCTAGTGGTCACCATCTCAATAACAGGGGAAATGGCTACACCTTC
TRBJ2-5	TRBV4-1	-	TRBD1	CASSLKPGQLQETQYF	TGCGCCAGCAGCCTCAAACCGGGACAGCTCCAAGAGACCCAGTACTTC
TRBJ1-2	TRBV10-2	-	-	CASNPDSLYGYTF	TGCGCCAGCAACCCCGACAGCCTCTATGGCTACACCTTC
TRBJ2-7	TRBV3-1/TRBV3-2	-	-	CASSQSYYRPYEQYF	TGTGCCAGCAGCCAATCCTACTACAGGCCCTACGAGCAGTACTTC
TRBJ2-7	TRBV13	-	-	CASSLVGLVDDEQYF	TGTGCCAGCAGCTTAGTGGGGCTCGTAGACGACGAGCAGTACTTC
TRBJ2-3	TRBV19	-	-	CASSMGGARTDTQYF	TGTGCCAGTAGTATGGGCGGGGCACGGACAGATACGCAGTATTTT
TRBJ2-3	TRBV11-3	once	TRBD1	CASSYGQGSTDTQYF	TGTGCCAGCAGCTACGGACAGGGAAGCACAGATACGCAGTATTTT
TRBJ1-3	TRBV7-9	once	-	CASSLGGQTNTIYF	TGTGCCAGCAGCCTCGGCGGACAGACAAACACCATATATTTT
TRBJ2-1	TRBV27	-	-	CASSAGAGGEQFF	TGTGCCAGCAGTGCCGGGGCCGGGGGTGAGCAGTTCTTC
TRBJ2-1	TRBV7-9	-	TRBD2	CASSPRTSGMYNEQFF	TGTGCCAGCAGCCCGAGGACTAGCGGGATGTACAATGAGCAGTTCTTC
TRBJ2-2	TRBV10-3	-	-	CATRGAPGELFF	TGTGCCACCAGAGGGGCCCCCGGGGAGCTGTTTTTT
TRBJ2-4	TRBV2	-	-	CASSEGEQGGDIQYF	TGTGCCAGCAGTGAAGGAGAACAGGGAGGGGACATTCAGTACTTC
TRBJ1-2	TRBV27	-	-	CASSLSRLGSPYGYTF	TGTGCCAGCAGTTTATCGAGACTCGGGAGTCCCTATGGCTACACCTTC
TRBJ2-3	TRBV5-1	-	-	CASSLAVPGTDTQYF	TGCGCCAGCAGCTTGGCAGTTCCGGGAACAGATACGCAGTATTTT
TRBJ1-3	TRBV18	-	TRBD1	CASSRQGRVTGNTIYF	TGTGCCAGCTCACGACAGGGACGAGTGACTGGAAACACCATATATTTT
TRBJ2-7	TRBV27	-	TRBD2	CASSLRAPPAGGRSYEQYF	TGTGCCAGCAGTTTAAGGGCCCCCCCAGCGGGAGGTCGGTCCTACGAGCAGTACTTC
TRBJ1-2	TRBV6-6	-	TRBD1	CASSQRTGAGGYTF	TGTGCCAGCAGTCAGAGGACAGGGGCGGGAGGCTACACCTTC
TRBJ1-2	TRBV18	-	-	CASSPLLGQDGYTF	TGTGCCAGCTCACCACTCTTGGGGCAGGACGGCTACACCTTC
TRBJ2-5	TRBV9	-	-	CASSLRGYGGETQYF	TGTGCCAGCAGCCTCAGAGGCTATGGTGGAGAGACCCAGTACTTC